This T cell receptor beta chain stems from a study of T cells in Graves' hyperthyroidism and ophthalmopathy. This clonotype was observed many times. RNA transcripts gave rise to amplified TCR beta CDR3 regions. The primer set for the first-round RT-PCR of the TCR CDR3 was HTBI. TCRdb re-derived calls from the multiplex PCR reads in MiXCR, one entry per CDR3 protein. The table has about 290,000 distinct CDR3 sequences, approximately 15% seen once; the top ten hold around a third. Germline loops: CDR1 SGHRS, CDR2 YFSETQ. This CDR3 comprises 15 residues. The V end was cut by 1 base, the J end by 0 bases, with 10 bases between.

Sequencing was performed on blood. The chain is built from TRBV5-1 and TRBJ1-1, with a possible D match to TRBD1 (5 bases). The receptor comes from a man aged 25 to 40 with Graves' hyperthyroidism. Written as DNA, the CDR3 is TGCGCCAGCAGCTTGTTTGCAGGGCTGAACACTGAAGCTTTCTTT. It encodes CASSLFAGLNTEAFF.